These 30 T cell receptor beta chains came from one sample sequenced in a study of T-cell reconstitution after alpha-beta-depleted transplantation in children. TCRbeta library preparation incorporated unique molecular identifiers. MiXCR, applied by TCRdb to the PCR reads, yields one record per CDR3 protein. The sample lists a few hundred thousand distinct CDR3 sequences, roughly 18% occurring once. This specimen consisted of PBMCs from the stem cell graft donor, obtained from the stem cell graft. The source is a human donor who donated a stem cell graft to a child with acute lymphoblastic leukemia.

This clonotype came up a few times. The chain uses TRBV9 and TRBJ2-3; 10 bases line up with TRBD2. CDR1 and CDR2 from the germline V gene are SGDLS and YYNGEE. This CDR3 region has 16 residues. Losses at the gene ends were 3 bases for V and 5 bases for J; bases not matched to a gene: 9. The CDR3 protein is CASSEGVAGGGDTQYF. For the CDR3, the DNA is TGTGCCAGCAGCGAGGGGGTAGCGGGAGGCGGAGATACGCAGTATTTT.

V is TRBV6-5 and J is TRBJ1-1; the D is unclear. Trimming removed 6 bases from V and 5 bases from J, with 10 bases in between. This CDR3 has 12 residues. In germline, CDR1 is MNHEY, CDR2 SVGAGI. Here the CDR3 DNA reads TGTGCCAGCAGGGTCGCGGGGACTGAAGCTTTCTTT. It translates to CASRVAGTEAFF.

V usage is TRBV5-1 and J usage is TRBJ1-3; D is ambiguous. Deletions cut 7 bases from V and 1 base from J, with 15 bases between. CDR3 size: 15 residues. Germline V gene lookup returns CDR1 SGHRS and CDR2 YFSETQ. CDR3 region: CASRPTPGSGNTIYF. In nucleotides, the CDR3 is TGCGCCAGCCGACCTACCCCGGGGTCTGGAAACACCATATATTTT.

The sample holds a few counts of this clonotype. The chain employs TRBV7-3 and TRBJ2-3; 8 bases agree with TRBD1. The CDR3 loop spans 16 amino acids. Germline CDR1 reads SGHTA; CDR2 reads FQGTGA. V trimming: 5 bases; J trimming: 1 base; junction bases outside the gene matches: 8. In DNA, the CDR3 is TGTGCCAGCAGCCCATCCAGGGGGCTGCGCACAGATACGCAGTATTTT. Translated: CASSPSRGLRTDTQYF. The variable domain in full, completed from reference TRBV7-3 and TRBJ2-3, reads GAGVSQTPSNKVTEKGKYVELRCDPISGHTALYWYRQSLGQGPEFLIYFQGTGAADDSGLPNDRFFAVRPEGSVSTLKIQRTERGDSAVYLCASSPSRGLRTDTQYFGPGTRLTVL.

The gene calls are TRBV12-3 or TRBV12-4 and TRBJ1-5; D is unresolved. V gave up 6 bases and J gave up 0 bases, with 15 bases separating them. The CDR3 is made up of 16 amino acids. In DNA, the CDR3 is TGTGCCAGCAGCCAAGGACTTTTTTATAGCAATCAGCCCCAGCATTTT. This encodes CASSQGLFYSNQPQHF.

This chain connects TRBV6-1 to TRBJ2-7, with 7 bases aligning to TRBD1. J was trimmed by 2 bases and V by 6 bases; bases with no gene match: 10. CDR1 MNHNS and CDR2 SASEGT come from the germline V gene. This CDR3 contains 15 residues. DNA of the CDR3: TGTGCCAGCAGCGTACAGGGGATGGGGGCCTACGAGCAGTACTTC. Encoded protein: CASSVQGMGAYEQYF.

This clonotype was counted only a few times. The V gene is TRBV11-2, the J gene TRBJ2-1, with D perhaps matching TRBD2 (6 bases). The germline CDR1 and CDR2 sequences are SGHAT and FQNNGV. Trimming left V 5 bases short and J 7 bases short, with 18 bases between. The CDR3 has 15 residues. The CDR3 DNA reads TGTGCCAGCAGCCCGACTAGTATCGTTTGGAATGAGCAGTTCTTC. Translating gives CASSPTSIVWNEQFF.

J is TRBJ2-7 and V is TRBV12-5; D possibly corresponds to TRBD2 (6 bases). The CDR3 runs to 16 residues. The ends were cut back, 2 bases at V and 3 bases at J, with 17 bases in the middle. From germline, CDR1 is LGHNT and CDR2 FRNRAP. Here the CDR3 reads CASGLPFGPSDYEQYF. The CDR3 region has the DNA TGTGCTAGTGGTTTGCCCTTTGGCCCTAGCGACTACGAGCAGTACTTC.

The chain links TRBV30 to TRBJ1-1; TRBD1 aligns across 7 bases. This CDR3 has 15 residues. Trimming at V came to 3 bases and at J to 8 bases, leaving 15 bases not matched to a gene. The germline V gene encodes CDR1 GTSNPN and CDR2 SVGIG (reference sequence). The CDR3 DNA reads TGTGCCTGGAGGAATACCGGGACAGCTTTGCGAGAAGCTTTCTTT. Its protein product is CAWRNTGTALREAFF.

The chain carries TRBV12-3 or TRBV12-4 and TRBJ2-7, with D perhaps TRBD1 (5 bases). Trimming left V 3 bases short and J 3 bases short, with 12 bases between. The CDR3 extends over 14 amino acids. The CDR3 DNA reads as TGTGCCAGCAGTTTTTCAGGGATCAACTACGAGCAGTACTTC. It encodes CASSFSGINYEQYF.

The chain is built from TRBV7-2 and TRBJ2-7; the match to TRBD2 covers 8 bases. The J segment lost 2 bases and the V segment lost 5 bases, leaving 2 bases of the junction unmatched. This CDR3 spans 13 amino acids. CDR1 is SGHTA, CDR2 FQGNSA, per germline. DNA for the CDR3: TGTGCCAGCAGCCGGGAGGGAGCCTACGAGCAGTACTTC. Protein sequence: CASSREGAYEQYF.

This clonotype was seen a few times. This rearrangement joins TRBV20-1 to TRBJ1-1; perhaps TRBD1 as D (5 bases). From germline, CDR1 is DFQATT and CDR2 SNEGSKA (reference sequence). V lost 1 base, J lost 0 bases, and 9 bases lay in between. The CDR3 contains 14 residues. The CDR3 protein is CSARVTGLNTEAFF. The CDR3 nucleotides read TGCAGTGCTAGAGTTACAGGTTTGAACACTGAAGCTTTCTTT.

This clonotype turned up a few times. Here the CDR3 DNA reads TGTGCCAGCGGGAGGACAACGGATACGCAGTATTTT. It is translated as CASGRTTDTQYF. The genes are TRBV12-3 or TRBV12-4 and TRBJ2-3; D is perhaps TRBD2 (6 bases). CDR3 length equals 12 residues. V lost 8 bases, J lost 6 bases, and 12 bases lay in between.

The CDR3 region has the DNA TGCAGTCCACGGACAGGGGGGCATGAAAAACTGTTTTTT. It translates to CSPRTGGHEKLFF. The V gene is TRBV20-1, the J gene TRBJ1-4; 10 bases fit TRBD1. The CDR3 consists of 13 residues. J lost 6 bases, V lost 8 bases, and 6 bases had no gene match. The V gene's germline CDR1 is DFQATT and CDR2 SNEGSKA (reference sequence).

The chain is built from TRBV5-1 and TRBJ2-1; 9 bases fit TRBD1. V dropped 0 bases and J dropped 2; count of bases not matched to a gene: 3. This CDR3 has 16 residues. Germline-derived CDR1 and CDR2 are SGHRS and YFSETQ. CDR3 sequence reads: CASSLDRQGAYNEQFF. The CDR3 bases are TGCGCCAGCAGCTTGGATCGACAGGGGGCCTACAATGAGCAGTTCTTC.

This clonotype was detected only a few times. The rearrangement uses TRBV29-1 and TRBJ1-4; a possible D gene is TRBD1 (5 bases). CDR1 is SQVTM, CDR2 ANQGSEA, per germline. V dropped 4 bases and J dropped 5 bases, with 11 bases sitting between them. This CDR3 has 13 amino acids. This chain's CDR3 is CSVVTGGNEKLFF. DNA of the CDR3: TGCAGCGTTGTAACAGGCGGAAATGAAAAACTGTTTTTT.

This clonotype showed up many times. The V call is TRBV24-1, the J call TRBJ2-2, with 9 bases fitting TRBD1. With 4 bases clipped from V and 7 bases from J, the junction kept 6 bases outside the gene matches. Germline lookup yields CDR1 KGHDR and CDR2 SFDVKD. The CDR3 is made up of 15 amino acids. CDR3 in amino acids: CATSETGGTSGELFF. The CDR3 nucleotides read TGTGCCACCAGTGAGACAGGGGGAACAAGCGGGGAGCTGTTTTTT.

The rearrangement uses TRBV3-1 and TRBJ1-1; the D gene is possibly TRBD1 (6 bases). The germline gives CDR1 LGHDT, CDR2 YNNKEL (reference sequence). This CDR3 is built from 15 residues. V gave up 4 bases and J gave up 1 base, with 13 bases separating them. CDR3 DNA: TGTGCCAGCAGCCCCCCAAAGACAGGGAACACTGAAGCTTTCTTT. Amino acid sequence: CASSPPKTGNTEAFF.

The chain recombines TRBV6-5 with TRBJ1-2; D gene uncertain. Germline CDR1 is MNHEY and CDR2 is SVGAGI. V lost 2 bases and J 4 bases, leaving 11 bases between the germline ends. This CDR3 has 14 amino acids. The CDR3 nucleotides are TGTGCCAGCAGTTACGAGGGCGGGAGCTATGGCTACACCTTC. The encoded protein is CASSYEGGSYGYTF.

The chain recombines TRBV5-1 with TRBJ2-3, with TRBD2 matching 9 bases. The V and J ends lost 4 bases and 2 bases, in that order; junction bases with no gene match: 11. CDR3 length: 17 amino acids. Germline lookup yields CDR1 SGHRS and CDR2 YFSETQ. The CDR3 loop reads CASSLRLTSGNTDTQYF. As DNA, the CDR3 is TGCGCCAGCAGCCTCAGGCTGACTAGCGGAAACACAGATACGCAGTATTTT.

This clonotype was seen a few times. J is TRBJ2-5 and V is TRBV27; D possibly corresponds to TRBD1 (6 bases). The CDR3 extends over 16 amino acids. The germline CDR1 and CDR2 sequences are MNHEY and SMNVEV (reference sequence). V was clipped by 5 bases and J by 2 bases, with 18 bases between them. The CDR3 spells CASSPGDRRPQETQYF. The CDR3 coding sequence is TGTGCCAGCAGTCCGGGCGACAGGCGTCCTCAAGAGACCCAGTACTTC.

Worth noting for this clonotype: A read error may account for a junction end that differs from germline. The chain links TRBV27 to TRBJ2-1; D possibly corresponds to TRBD1 (5 bases). There are 14 residues in the CDR3. The germline CDR1 and CDR2 sequences are MNHEY and SMNVEV (reference sequence). The DNA for the CDR3 is TGTGCCAGCAGTCTATCGACAGCCAAATCCGAGCAGTTCTTC. Translation gives CASSLSTAKSEQFF.

This clonotype occurred a few times. The chain combines TRBV27 with TRBJ2-3; no definite D call. Germline V gene lookup returns CDR1 MNHEY and CDR2 SMNVEV (reference sequence). The V end was cut by 2 bases, the J end by 2 bases, with 8 bases between. CDR3 length: 14 amino acids. Here the CDR3 DNA reads TGTGCCAGCAGTTTAGTGGCAGACACAGATACGCAGTATTTT. Residues: CASSLVADTDTQYF.

A few counts support this clonotype. V gene TRBV5-1 combines with J gene TRBJ1-1; weak D call: TRBD1 (5 bases). V was clipped by 0 bases and J by 6 bases, with 12 bases between them. The CDR3 sequence is 14 residues long. Germline assignment: CDR1 SGHRS and CDR2 YFSETQ. The CDR3 protein is CASSLERGPPEAFF. The CDR3, as DNA: TGCGCCAGCAGCTTGGAAAGGGGTCCGCCTGAAGCTTTCTTT. The variable domain in full, completed from reference TRBV5-1 and TRBJ1-1, reads KAGVTQTPRYLIKTRGQQVTLSCSPISGHRSVSWYQQTPGQGLQFLFEYFSETQRNKGNFPGRFSGRQFSNSRSEMNVSTLELGDSALYLCASSLERGPPEAFFGQGTRLTVV.

This clonotype was counted only a few times. The genes are TRBV27 and TRBJ1-6; the match to TRBD1 covers 11 bases. Germline values: CDR1 MNHEY, CDR2 SMNVEV (reference sequence). The CDR3 has 15 residues. J lost 7 bases, V lost 7 bases, and 6 bases had no gene match. In DNA, the CDR3 is TGTGCCAGCAAACAGGACAGGGGGCAGAATTCACCCCTCCACTTT. Translated, it gives CASKQDRGQNSPLHF.

This clonotype was observed a handful of times. The rearrangement joins TRBV4-2 to TRBJ1-5; D may be TRBD1 (5 bases). Trimming removed 1 base from V and 0 bases from J, with 10 bases in between. CDR1 and CDR2 from the germline V gene are LGHNA and YNFKEQ. The CDR3 covers 16 residues. CDR3 sequence (DNA): TGTGCCAGCAGCCAAGCAGGGATCATTAGCAATCAGCCCCAGCATTTT. This translates into CASSQAGIISNQPQHF.

This clonotype was counted ten times or more. The chain couples TRBV13 to TRBJ2-7; D is ambiguous. Trimming removed 4 bases from V and 7 bases from J, with 11 bases in between. The CDR3 has 12 amino acids. Germline V gives CDR1 PRHDT, CDR2 FYEKMQ (reference sequence). The CDR3 sequence is CASSSPGEEQYF. For the CDR3, the DNA is TGTGCCAGCAGCTCGCCGGGCGAGGAGCAGTACTTC.

This chain joins TRBV28 and TRBJ1-1; D ambiguous. Trimming pared 5 bases from V and 7 bases from J, leaving 8 bases between. The germline gives CDR1 MDHEN, CDR2 SYDVKM. The CDR3 extends over 11 amino acids. This CDR3 is CASSRNLEAFF. Written as DNA, the CDR3 is TGTGCCAGCAGTCGAAACCTTGAAGCTTTCTTT.

This clonotype showed up just a few times. The V gene is TRBV4-1, the J gene TRBJ2-7; D perhaps matches TRBD1 (5 bases). V dropped 2 bases and J dropped 1 base, with 15 bases sitting between them. The CDR3 covers 16 residues. Germline CDR1 and CDR2: MGHRA and YSYEKL. CDR3 in amino acids: CASSQSAPTGSYEQYF. CDR3 in DNA: TGCGCCAGCAGCCAAAGCGCCCCAACAGGTTCCTACGAGCAGTACTTC.

This clonotype was counted between two and nine times. This rearrangement joins TRBV20-1 to TRBJ1-3, with D hard to call. Trimming left V 5 bases short and J 0 bases short, with 11 bases between. The CDR3 has 14 amino acids. Germline values: CDR1 DFQATT, CDR2 SNEGSKA (reference sequence). As DNA, the CDR3 is TGCAGTGCTGAAGACGCAGACTCTGGAAACACCATATATTTT. Residues: CSAEDADSGNTIYF.